The 30 T cell receptor beta chains below all came from one sample that was sequenced in a study of T-cell reconstitution after alpha-beta-depleted transplantation in children. As it was prepared, the TCRbeta library received unique molecular identifiers. A single record per CDR3 protein comes from TCRdb applying MiXCR to the PCR reads. In the table there are fewer than 550,000 distinct CDR3 sequences, more than 9.5% of which are singletons. The input for sequencing was PBMCs, mostly from graft donor cells, taken 180 days after TCRalphabeta/CD19-depleted stem cell transplant. These receptors all come from a female patient between 2 and 15 years old who had a stem cell transplant for aplastic anemia, so the T cells may come from the graft donor.

This clonotype is a singleton in its sample. The rearrangement uses TRBV7-6 and TRBJ2-1; a weak D match, TRBD1 (7 bases). Trimming cost V 4 bases and J 6 bases, with 16 bases left between them. Germline V CDR1 and CDR2: SGHVS, FNYEAQ. This CDR3 contains 15 residues. CDR3 protein: CASSSGGWESNEQFF. CDR3 bases: TGTGCCAGCAGCTCAGGGGGGTGGGAAAGCAATGAGCAGTTCTTC.

This clonotype showed up many times. J is TRBJ2-5 and V is TRBV4-1; the D gene is possibly TRBD1 (5 bases). Germline CDR1 MGHRA, CDR2 YSYEKL. The germline V and J ends were trimmed by 3 bases and 1 base, with 6 bases remaining between them. This CDR3 contains 13 residues. The chain's CDR3 is CASSQGRQETQYF. Written as DNA, the CDR3 is TGCGCCAGCAGCCAGGGGCGCCAAGAGACCCAGTACTTC.

This clonotype was observed a single time. J is TRBJ2-1 and V is TRBV19, with TRBD1 identical over 9 bases. The trim removed 0 bases at V and 4 bases at J, leaving 7 bases unmatched. Germline loops: CDR1 LNHDA, CDR2 SQIVND (reference sequence). CDR3 length: 17 amino acids. CDR3: CASSIDRGQGSYNEQFF. Written as DNA, the CDR3 is TGTGCCAGTAGTATAGATCGGGGACAGGGCAGTTACAATGAGCAGTTCTTC.

The V and J genes are TRBV20-1 and TRBJ2-3; D remains unclear. CDR3 size: 12 residues. Germline lookup yields CDR1 DFQATT and CDR2 SNEGSKA (reference sequence). Between the trimmed V and J ends, which lost 6 bases and 0 bases, there was a span of 7 bases. This CDR3 is CSADRSTDTQYF. The CDR3 bases are TGCAGTGCCGACCGAAGCACAGATACGCAGTATTTT.

This clonotype occurred a few times. The chain uses TRBV12-3 or TRBV12-4 and TRBJ2-7; D may be TRBD1 (6 bases). V dropped 4 bases and J dropped 5 bases, with 9 bases sitting between them. This CDR3 has 12 amino acids. The CDR3 bases are TGTGCCAGCAGTTCCAGGGGAAACGAGCAGTACGTC. This gives the protein CASSSRGNEQYV.

The chain is built from TRBV30 and TRBJ2-4; the D is unclear. The germline CDR1 and CDR2 sequences are GTSNPN and SVGIG (reference sequence). The length of the CDR3 is 14 residues. V was shortened by 3 bases and J by 0 bases, with 9 bases between the two germline ends. In nucleotides, the CDR3 is TGTGCCTGGAGGGCCACATTAGCCAAAAACATTCAGTACTTC. This codes for CAWRATLAKNIQYF.

In its sample, this clonotype was seen a few times. This chain uses TRBV5-8 with TRBJ2-7, with D unclear. Trimming pared 4 bases from V and 4 bases from J, leaving 27 bases between. Germline CDR1 and CDR2: SGHTS and YDEGEE. The CDR3 contains 18 residues. The CDR3 sequence is CASSRVPIPSAGIYEQYV. In DNA, the CDR3 is TGTGCCAGCAGCCGGGTACCCATCCCCTCCGCTGGGATATACGAGCAGTACGTC.

This clonotype has only a few counts. V usage is TRBV6-2 or TRBV6-3 and J usage is TRBJ2-7; the match to TRBD1 covers 7 bases. Germline V gives CDR1 MNHEY, CDR2 SVGEGT. The CDR3 runs to 15 residues. Unmatched junction bases numbered 9, after V lost 6 bases and J lost 1 base. CDR3 coding DNA: TGTGCCAGCAGAGACGACAGGGTAGGGTCCTACGAGCAGTACGTC. It translates to CASRDDRVGSYEQYV.

The table lists this clonotype with a few counts. The rearrangement links TRBV9 to TRBJ2-2; 7 bases match TRBD1. After removal of 2 bases from V and 2 bases from J, the junction contained 6 bases not matched to a gene. The length of the CDR3 is 16 residues. The germline V gene encodes CDR1 SGDLS and CDR2 YYNGEE. Here the CDR3 DNA reads TGTGCCAGCAGCGTCTACGGGACAGTAAACACCGGGGAGCTGTTTTTT. It specifies CASSVYGTVNTGELFF.

The table lists this clonotype with a few counts. This chain connects TRBV2 to TRBJ1-5; maybe TRBD1 (5 bases). This CDR3 is built from 15 residues. Germline values: CDR1 SNHLY, CDR2 FYNNEI. V was pared by 0 bases and J by 6 bases, with 12 bases between. This CDR3 reads CASSEAPGPGQPQHF. The CDR3 DNA reads TGTGCCAGCAGTGAAGCACCAGGGCCCGGTCAGCCCCAGCATTTT.

This clonotype was observed a few times. The chain links TRBV9 to TRBJ2-2; TRBD1 might be the D (6 bases). Germline loops: CDR1 SGDLS, CDR2 YYNGEE. Trimming pared 3 bases from V and 2 bases from J, leaving 14 bases between. This CDR3 comprises 16 residues. CDR3 bases: TGTGCCAGCAGCGGACATGGACAGAGAAACACCGGGGAGCTGTTTTTT. Translation: CASSGHGQRNTGELFF.

This clonotype was detected only a few times. The CDR3 sequence is CASSLALGHQETQYF. In nucleotides, the CDR3 is TGCGCCAGCAGCTTGGCCTTGGGACACCAAGAGACCCAGTACTTC. This sequence joins TRBV5-1 and TRBJ2-5; D assignment may be TRBD1 or TRBD2 (5 bases each). The CDR3 consists of 15 residues. CDR1 SGHRS and CDR2 YFSETQ come from the germline V gene. V dropped 0 bases and J dropped 0 bases, with 9 bases sitting between them. Complete variable domain (other parts from reference TRBV5-1 and TRBJ2-5): KAGVTQTPRYLIKTRGQQVTLSCSPISGHRSVSWYQQTPGQGLQFLFEYFSETQRNKGNFPGRFSGRQFSNSRSEMNVSTLELGDSALYLCASSLALGHQETQYFGPGTRLLVL.

A few counts support this clonotype. The chain carries TRBV9 and TRBJ2-1, with D maybe TRBD2 (7 bases). Germline-derived CDR1 and CDR2 are SGDLS and YYNGEE. V was trimmed by 4 bases and J by 8 bases, leaving 28 bases between them. The CDR3 is 18 residues long. The CDR3 DNA reads as TGTGCCAGCAGCCCCCCCTGGGGGGGGGACCCCCGGGGGCATGAGCAGTTCTTC. Translating gives CASSPPWGGDPRGHEQFF.

This clonotype has a handful of counts. This chain joins TRBV27 and TRBJ1-5; 9 nucleotides agree with TRBD1. CDR3 size: 17 residues. The germline V gene has CDR1 MNHEY and CDR2 SMNVEV (reference sequence). Trimming at V came to 6 bases and at J to 6 bases, leaving 15 bases not matched to a gene. The DNA of the CDR3 is TGTGCCAGCAGGCGGTCCCGGGACAGGGTGAATTCTCAGCCCCAGCATTTT. Protein sequence: CASRRSRDRVNSQPQHF.

This clonotype was seen at least ten times. This chain uses TRBV24-1 with TRBJ1-1, with D maybe TRBD1 (6 bases). V was pared by 9 bases and J by 2 bases, with 12 bases between. This CDR3 is built from 13 residues. CDR1 KGHDR and CDR2 SFDVKD come from the germline V gene. In DNA form, the CDR3 reads TGTGCCACCCTGGGGGCCGATAACACTGAAGCTTTCTTT. Its translation: CATLGADNTEAFF.

This clonotype has more than one count but fewer than ten. The rearrangement joins TRBV2 to TRBJ1-2; no clear D. The CDR3 totals 14 residues. Per germline, CDR1 SNHLY and CDR2 FYNNEI. With 4 bases removed from V and 8 bases from J, the gap between germline ends came to 17 bases. The CDR3 protein is CASSAFGQVGGYTF. As DNA, the CDR3 is TGTGCCAGCAGTGCTTTCGGGCAGGTGGGAGGCTACACCTTC.

This sequence joins TRBV4-3 and TRBJ2-5; D unresolved. CDR1 LGHNA and CDR2 YSLEER come from the germline V gene. V lost 2 bases, J lost 5 bases, and 18 bases lay in between. The CDR3 sequence is 16 residues long. The CDR3 spells CASSQNGPASYETQYF. CDR3 DNA sequence: TGCGCCAGCAGCCAAAACGGTCCCGCATCGTATGAGACCCAGTACTTC.

The chain employs TRBV2 and TRBJ2-2; D might be TRBD2 (7 bases). Per germline, CDR1 SNHLY and CDR2 FYNNEI. Deletions cut 0 bases from V and 4 bases from J, with 9 bases between. The CDR3 has 15 amino acids. CDR3 in DNA: TGTGCCAGCAGTGAAGCGGGGGGGCCCACCGGGGAGCTGTTTTTT. Translated: CASSEAGGPTGELFF.

This clonotype was seen a few times. The rearrangement uses TRBV5-6 and TRBJ2-1; 12 nucleotides match TRBD2. The CDR3 covers 18 residues. Germline CDR1 reads SGHDT; CDR2 reads YYEEEE. Trimming removed 4 bases from V and 4 bases from J; junction bases left unmatched: 12. CDR3 in DNA: TGTGCCAGCAGCCTTCTAGGGGGGACTAGCGGGCCTTACAATGAGCAGTTCTTC. Encoded protein: CASSLLGGTSGPYNEQFF.

In this sample, this clonotype turned up a few times. The V gene is TRBV20-1, the J gene TRBJ2-3; 12 bases are a match to TRBD2. The CDR3 spans 14 residues. From germline, CDR1 is DFQATT and CDR2 SNEGSKA (reference sequence). V lost 6 bases to trimming and J lost 5 bases; unmatched junction nucleotides: 6. The CDR3 DNA reads as TGCAGTGCCGGACTAGCGGGAAGGGGAGATACGCAGTATTTT. As protein: CSAGLAGRGDTQYF.

This clonotype was picked up many times. The chain couples TRBV15 to TRBJ2-7; TRBD1 is a possible D gene (5 bases). The germline V and J ends were trimmed by 4 bases and 1 base, with 11 bases remaining between them. CDR1 LNHNV and CDR2 YYDKDF come from the germline V gene (reference sequence). This CDR3 is built from 14 residues. CDR3: CATSNDRSSYEQYF. The CDR3 bases are TGTGCCACCAGCAATGACAGATCTTCCTACGAGCAGTACTTC.

The chain joins TRBV20-1 to TRBJ2-1, with D possibly being TRBD2 (5 bases). Germline-derived CDR1 and CDR2 are DFQATT and SNEGSKA (reference sequence). CDR3 length: 14 residues. The V end lost 2 bases, the J end lost 5 bases, and 13 bases lay between the germline ends. The CDR3, as DNA: TGCAGTGCTAGAAGGCCTAGCAGAGACAATGAGCAGTTCTTC. Translated, it gives CSARRPSRDNEQFF.

This clonotype was observed a single time. The chain couples TRBV5-6 to TRBJ2-6; D call uncertain. In germline, CDR1 is SGHDT, CDR2 YYEEEE. CDR3 length: 16 amino acids. Trimming stripped 7 bases from V and 2 bases from J, with 16 bases between. The CDR3 loop reads CASGWVTTAGANVLTF. Here the CDR3 DNA reads TGTGCCAGCGGTTGGGTCACGACGGCTGGGGCCAACGTCCTGACTTTC.

The rearrangement uses TRBV7-2 and TRBJ1-5; 9 nucleotides agree with TRBD1. The CDR3 length is 15 residues. The V segment lost 5 bases and the J segment 6 bases; nucleotides outside the gene matches: 8. Germline loops: CDR1 SGHTA, CDR2 FQGNSA. CDR3 DNA: TGTGCCAGCAGCCTTACAGGGGGCTGGGGTCAGCCCCAGCATTTT. It encodes CASSLTGGWGQPQHF.

The chain uses TRBV7-9 and TRBJ2-7, with D perhaps given as TRBD1 or TRBD2 (5 bases each). Germline CDR1 is SEHNR and CDR2 is FQNEAQ (reference sequence). Trimming left V 2 bases short and J 3 bases short, with 14 bases between. The length of the CDR3 is 15 residues. The CDR3 spells CASSLLEGRLYEQYF. CDR3 nucleotides: TGTGCCAGCAGCTTATTAGAGGGGCGGCTCTACGAGCAGTACTTC. The full variable domain, with the rest looked up from reference TRBV7-9 and TRBJ2-7, is DTGVSQNPRHKITKRGQNVTFRCDPISEHNRLYWYRQTLGQGPEFLTYFQNEAQLEKSRLLSDRFSAERPKGSFSTLEIQRTEQGDSAMYLCASSLLEGRLYEQYFGPGTRLTVT.

This clonotype has just a few counts. The genes are TRBV11-2 and TRBJ2-7; 8 bases fit TRBD2. Germline V gene lookup returns CDR1 SGHAT and CDR2 FQNNGV. The CDR3 is made up of 18 amino acids. V was clipped by 2 bases and J by 0 bases; unmatched bases: 12. CDR3 amino acids: CASSLSSGRAFGSYEQYV. In nucleotides, the CDR3 is TGTGCCAGCAGCTTATCATCCGGGAGGGCCTTTGGCTCCTACGAGCAGTACGTC.

This clonotype turned up a few times. The chain couples TRBV20-1 to TRBJ2-3; 8 bases are a match to TRBD2. Germline assignment: CDR1 DFQATT and CDR2 SNEGSKA (reference sequence). With V trimmed by 3 bases and J by 2 bases, 4 bases remained unmatched. The CDR3 spans 14 residues. Here the CDR3 DNA reads TGCAGTGCTAGGGTTAGCGGGAACACAGATACGCAGTATTTT. It specifies CSARVSGNTDTQYF.

In this sample, this clonotype turned up many times. The V and J genes are TRBV10-3 and TRBJ1-1, with D unclear. With 0 bases removed from V and 2 bases from J, the gap between germline ends came to 10 bases. CDR3 length: 15 residues. The germline gives CDR1 ENHRY, CDR2 SYGVKD. The CDR3 protein is CAISESGFLNTEAFF. The DNA for the CDR3 is TGTGCCATCAGTGAGTCCGGATTTCTCAACACTGAAGCTTTCTTT.

This chain connects TRBV7-9 to TRBJ2-1; D uncertain. The CDR3 consists of 12 residues. V was clipped by 5 bases and J by 10 bases, with 12 bases between them. The germline gives CDR1 SEHNR, CDR2 FQNEAQ (reference sequence). CDR3: CASSTGPGEQFF. The DNA of the CDR3 is TGTGCCAGCAGCACCGGCCCTGGGGAGCAGTTCTTC.

This clonotype has only a few counts. This chain links TRBV11-2 with TRBJ1-5; 8 nucleotides align to TRBD1. CDR1 SGHAT and CDR2 FQNNGV come from the germline V gene. CDR3 length equals 17 residues. Trimming at V came to 1 base and at J to 0 bases, leaving 5 bases not matched to a gene. CDR3: CASSLGTGPYSNQPQHF. CDR3 DNA: TGTGCCAGCAGCTTAGGGACAGGGCCTTATAGCAATCAGCCCCAGCATTTT.